This entry features one T cell receptor beta chain sequence. No antigen is known for it. The sample holds no much larger clone one base away, and base qualities are not on file. TCRbeta CDR3 regions were amplified from genomic DNA by means of the immunoSEQ Assay, a bias-controlled multiplex PCR. The published analysis was carried out like this. The number of nucleated cells in each sample was estimated from the amplification of reference gene primers within the assay. To quantify the absolute abundance of each unique TCRbeta CDR3 rearrangement, sequence reads were collapsed and filtered. For each sample, productive Simpson clonality was calculated by taking the square root of Simpson's diversity index across productive rearrangements. Drawn from immuneACCESS, this table holds only the in-frame rearrangements with V and J called that TCRdb kept. Clones are partly lost; checked studies trace under half to an unresolved V gene and leave the rest unexplained. That table furnishes V, J and clone size, whereas the DNA furnished D and trimming. The sample has more than 150,000 clones on record, 85% to 90% of them singletons. Roughly 0.56% of the sample is in the top ten clones.

CDR1 LGHDT and CDR2 YNNKEL are derived from the germline V gene (reference sequence). Its CDR3 holds 13 amino acids, cysteine through phenylalanine. Left in the record is the CDR3 DNA by itself, 39 bases read in frame from the first base. Between the V and J ends, shortened by 3 bases and 5 bases respectively, the junction contains 10 bases. This sample stems from a study of blood T cell repertoires in COVID-19 (dated by TCRdb to about 2020). Some background on the complete study: Samples covering the acute and convalescent phases of COVID-19 were provided by collaborators in the United States, Italy and Spain. Nearly every sample came with metadata listing a de-identified subject ID, COVID-19 status, age in years and sex. HLA class I and class II types, where available, came from metadata supplied by the sample provider rather than from assay-based typing. The dataset comprised deeply sampled blood TCRbeta repertoires from subjects exposed to, actively infected with, or recovered from COVID-19. The material from the prospective study consisted of cDNA or gDNA derived from T cells, B-cell-depleted T cells, or PBMCs. Samples were obtained from the ongoing ImmuneRACE study (first 160 participants) and from roughly 1,300 subjects provided by 6 global collaborators. A freely available public database, intended as a resource for researchers studying the immune response to SARS-CoV-2, is where the repertoires were released.

Results the study describes overall, beyond this receptor: How much clinical and demographic metadata was included differed by source and by participant, and the metadata was provided uncurated.

Collaborating institutions collected whole blood in K2EDTA tubes following their own protocols. For TCRbeta analysis, collaborators shipped samples in one of three forms: frozen whole blood, isolated PBMCs, or DNA extracted from either of those sample types. This clonotype was sampled from a man aged 45 to 65 with acute or convalescent COVID-19. The rearranged segments are TRBV3-1 (or the pseudogene TRBV3-2) and TRBJ1-2; TRBD1 is a weak D gene call, 6 bases matching. Sequencing was performed on peripheral blood. The CDR3 region: CASSHEGVYGYTF. The nucleotide sequence reads as follows: TGTGCCAGCAGCCACGAGGGGGTGTATGGCTACACCTTC.